This entry features one T cell receptor beta chain sequence. The antigen is unknown. The data were obtained in a study of T cells in Graves' hyperthyroidism and ophthalmopathy. The study, taken as a whole, reports: Blood also carried most thyroid clonotypes expanded above 0.001.

RNA transcripts served as the template for amplifying TCR beta CDR3 regions. The TCR CDR3 was amplified in a first-round RT-PCR using the HTBI primer set. In TCRdb, the multiplex PCR reads were re-called with MiXCR into one record per CDR3 protein. The sample carries 480,000 or so distinct CDR3 sequences, 46% recorded once. CDR3 length: 13 amino acids. The J segment lost 3 bases and the V segment lost 8 bases, leaving 7 bases of the junction unmatched. Germline V CDR1 and CDR2: SQVTM, ANQGSEA. Clinical symptoms, serum thyroxine, TRAb, thyroid ultrasound and orbital computed tomography established diagnosis.

Material: peripheral blood or thyroid tissue (not recorded which). V gene TRBV29-1 combines with J gene TRBJ2-7; 10 bases match TRBD2. The receptor was derived from an adult woman with Graves' disease, either hyperthyroidism or ophthalmopathy (not recorded which). This CDR3 reads CSSLAGAVYEQYF. The CDR3 nucleotides read TGCAGCTCTCTAGCGGGAGCTGTCTACGAGCAGTACTTC.